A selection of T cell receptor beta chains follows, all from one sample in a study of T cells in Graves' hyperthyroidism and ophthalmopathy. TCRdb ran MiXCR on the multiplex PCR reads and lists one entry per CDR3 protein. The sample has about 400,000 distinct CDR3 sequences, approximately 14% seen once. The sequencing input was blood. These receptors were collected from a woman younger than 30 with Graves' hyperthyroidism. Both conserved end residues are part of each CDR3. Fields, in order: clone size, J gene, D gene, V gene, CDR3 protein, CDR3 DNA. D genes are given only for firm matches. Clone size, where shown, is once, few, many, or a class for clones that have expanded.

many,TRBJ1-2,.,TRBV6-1,CASSPQGFESYTF,TGTGCCAGCAGCCCACAGGGTTTCGAATCCTACACCTTC
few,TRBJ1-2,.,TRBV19,CASSRGRAVYGYTF,TGTGCCAGTAGTAGGGGCAGAGCTGTCTACGGCTACACCTTC
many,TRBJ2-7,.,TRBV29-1,CSAEEGPPYEQYF,TGCAGCGCCGAGGAGGGTCCGCCCTACGAGCAGTACTTC
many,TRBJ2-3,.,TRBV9,CASSVALVTDTQYF,TGTGCCAGCAGCGTTGCCCTAGTCACAGATACGCAGTATTTT
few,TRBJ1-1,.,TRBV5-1,CASSLEVHTEAFF,TGCGCCAGCAGCTTGGAGGTTCACACTGAAGCTTTCTTT
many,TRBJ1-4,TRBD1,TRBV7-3,CASSRTGTVGEKLFF,TGTGCCAGCAGCCGAACTGGGACAGTAGGTGAAAAACTGTTTTTT
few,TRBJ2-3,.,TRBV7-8,CASSHVRGTSTDTQYF,TGTGCCAGCAGCCACGTTCGGGGAACCAGCACAGATACGCAGTATTTT
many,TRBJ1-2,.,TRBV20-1,CSASNLEGAQGGYTF,TGCAGTGCTAGTAATTTGGAGGGCGCCCAGGGGGGCTACACCTTC
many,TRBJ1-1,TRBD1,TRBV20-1,CSAPRQGRSMNTEAFF,TGCAGTGCTCCCCGACAGGGAAGGTCGATGAACACTGAAGCTTTCTTT
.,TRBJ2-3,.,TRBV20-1,CSAVPGRGSADTQYF,TGCAGTGCTGTCCCCGGCAGGGGATCCGCAGATACGCAGTATTTT
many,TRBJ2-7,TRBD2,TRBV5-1,CASSDGLAGVPEQYF,TGCGCCAGCAGCGACGGACTAGCGGGAGTCCCCGAGCAGTACTTC
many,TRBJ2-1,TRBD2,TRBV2,CASSEGLAGHEQFF,TGTGCCAGCAGTGAAGGACTAGCCGGCCATGAGCAGTTCTTC
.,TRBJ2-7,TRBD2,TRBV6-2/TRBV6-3,CASSTSVETSGISYEQYF,TGTGCCAGCAGCACCTCCGTGGAGACTAGCGGGATCTCCTACGAGCAGTACTTC
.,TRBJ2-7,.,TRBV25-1,CASSADSGRVYEQYF,TGTGCCTCCTCGGCCGACAGCGGCCGAGTCTACGAGCAGTACTTC
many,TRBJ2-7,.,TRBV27,CARHDSTGTYEQYF,TGTGCCAGACACGACAGCACAGGAACCTACGAGCAGTACTTC
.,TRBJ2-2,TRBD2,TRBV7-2,CASTLAGGFSVYTGELFF,TGTGCCAGCACACTAGCGGGGGGGTTTTCAGTATACACCGGGGAGCTGTTTTTT
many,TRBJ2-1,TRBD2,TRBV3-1,CASSQDSIAGVLNEQFF,TGTGCCAGCAGCCAAGATAGTATAGCGGGAGTACTCAATGAGCAGTTCTTC
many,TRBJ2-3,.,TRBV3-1,CASSQRKPSTDTQYF,TGTGCCAGCAGCCAAAGGAAGCCTAGCACAGATACGCAGTATTTT
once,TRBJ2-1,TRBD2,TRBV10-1,CASSEFSGNYNEQFF,TGCGCCAGCAGTGAGTTTAGCGGGAACTACAATGAGCAGTTCTTC
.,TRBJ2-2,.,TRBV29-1,CSVRGGNTGELFF,TGCAGCGTAAGAGGGGGGAATACCGGGGAGCTGTTTTTT
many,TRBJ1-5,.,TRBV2,CASSNRVNQPQHF,TGTGCCAGCAGCAACAGGGTAAATCAGCCCCAGCATTTT
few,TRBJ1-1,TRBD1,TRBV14,CASSQWDRRNTEAFF,TGTGCCAGCAGCCAGTGGGACAGGAGAAACACTGAAGCTTTCTTT
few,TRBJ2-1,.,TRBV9,CASSVGGSGGYNEQFF,TGTGCCAGCAGCGTAGGGGGGTCAGGCGGATACAATGAGCAGTTCTTC
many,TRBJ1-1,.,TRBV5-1,CASSLSRNRPNTEAFF,TGCGCCAGCAGCTTGAGTCGAAACAGACCGAACACTGAAGCTTTCTTT
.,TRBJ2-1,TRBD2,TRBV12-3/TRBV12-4,CASLWTSGGSSYNEQFF,TGTGCCAGCCTTTGGACTAGCGGGGGGAGCTCCTACAATGAGCAGTTCTTC
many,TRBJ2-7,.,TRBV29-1,CSVVRGGSEQYF,TGCAGCGTTGTCAGGGGAGGTAGCGAGCAGTACTTC
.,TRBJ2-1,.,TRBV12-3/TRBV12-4,CASSFGHPNEQFF,TGTGCCAGCAGTTTCGGACACCCCAATGAGCAGTTCTTC
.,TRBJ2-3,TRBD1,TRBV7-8,CASSWQGGTDTQYF,TGTGCCAGCAGCTGGCAGGGGGGCACAGATACGCAGTATTTT
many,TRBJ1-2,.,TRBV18,CASSPPVTNYGYTF,TGTGCCAGCTCACCACCTGTGACCAACTATGGCTACACCTTC
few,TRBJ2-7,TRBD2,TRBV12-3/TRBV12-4,CASSLARTSGPYEQYF,TGTGCCAGCAGTTTAGCTAGGACTAGCGGACCCTACGAGCAGTACTTC
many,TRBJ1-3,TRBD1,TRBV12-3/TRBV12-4,CASSSGGDFRRNTIYF,TGTGCCAGCAGTTCAGGGGGCGATTTCAGGAGAAACACCATATATTTT
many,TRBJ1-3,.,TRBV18,CASSRRRKSGNTIYF,TGTGCCAGCTCACGACGACGGAAATCTGGAAACACCATATATTTT
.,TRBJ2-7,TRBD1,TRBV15,CATSSRDRTPEQYF,TGTGCCACCAGCAGCCGGGACAGGACCCCCGAGCAGTACTTC
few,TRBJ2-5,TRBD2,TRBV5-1,CASGSSGGFQETQYF,TGCGCCAGCGGCTCTAGCGGGGGATTCCAAGAGACCCAGTACTTC
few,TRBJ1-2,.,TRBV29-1,CITEGVNYGYTF,TGCATCACGGAAGGGGTTAACTATGGCTACACCTTC
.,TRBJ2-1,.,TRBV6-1,CASSVQVVGSYNEQFF,TGTGCCAGCAGTGTGCAGGTGGTGGGCTCCTACAATGAGCAGTTCTTC
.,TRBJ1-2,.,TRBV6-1,CASSEALFGYTF,TGTGCCAGCAGTGAAGCCCTCTTCGGCTACACCTTC
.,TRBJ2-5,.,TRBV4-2,CASSQEDQETQYF,TGTGCCAGCAGCCAAGAGGACCAAGAGACCCAGTACTTC
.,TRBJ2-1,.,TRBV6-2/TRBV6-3,CASGGLPRYNEQFF,TGTGCCAGCGGGGGACTTCCCCGCTACAATGAGCAGTTCTTC
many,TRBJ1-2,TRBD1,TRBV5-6,CASSRGGTGSSYGYTF,TGTGCCAGCAGTCGTGGAGGGACAGGGTCTTCATATGGCTACACCTTC
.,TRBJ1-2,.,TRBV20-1,CSASSPGRGGYGYTF,TGCAGTGCTAGTTCCCCCGGCAGGGGAGGGTATGGCTACACCTTC
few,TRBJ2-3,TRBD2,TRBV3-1,CASSQGGLAGGPGTDTQYF,TGTGCCAGCAGCCAAGGGGGACTAGCGGGGGGGCCCGGCACAGATACGCAGTATTTT
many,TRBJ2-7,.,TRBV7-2,CASSPVVSAYEQYF,TGTGCCAGCAGCCCCGTAGTCAGCGCCTACGAGCAGTACTTC